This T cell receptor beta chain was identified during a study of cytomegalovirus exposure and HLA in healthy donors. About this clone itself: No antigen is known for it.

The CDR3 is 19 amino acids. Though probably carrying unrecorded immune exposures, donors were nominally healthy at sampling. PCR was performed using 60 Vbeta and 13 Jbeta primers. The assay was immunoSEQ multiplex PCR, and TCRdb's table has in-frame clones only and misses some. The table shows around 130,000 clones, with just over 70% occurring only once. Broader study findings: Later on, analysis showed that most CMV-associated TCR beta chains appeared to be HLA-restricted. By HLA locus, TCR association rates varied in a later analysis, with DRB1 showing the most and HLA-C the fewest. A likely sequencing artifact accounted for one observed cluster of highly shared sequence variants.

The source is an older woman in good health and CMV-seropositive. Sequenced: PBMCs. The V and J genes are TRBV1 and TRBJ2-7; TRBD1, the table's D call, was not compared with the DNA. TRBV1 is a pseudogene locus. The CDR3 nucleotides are TGCACCAGCAGCCTCCGACCCGGGACAGGGGGCGAGTTTCCCCACGAGCAGTACTTC. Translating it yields CTSSLRPGTGGEFPHEQYF.